The T cell receptor (beta chain) described here comes from a study of Ad26.COV2.S vaccination and SARS-CoV-2 variants. Study background: Intramuscular Ad26.COV2.S doses were given once or twice, 56 days apart. Study observations and caveats: Using TCR breadth and depth analyses may have led to underestimated total T cell responses. It was found that vaccine and placebo recipients had similar non-spike TCR breadth.

Libraries were prepared by immunoSEQ multiplex PCR; TCRdb keeps only in-frame clonotypes and omits some of them. The repertoire has 240,000 or so clones, more than 75% of them found once; the top ten carry roughly a tenth. From germline, CDR1 is MNHEY and CDR2 SVGEGT. This CDR3 comprises 18 residues. The V and J ends lost 4 bases and 7 bases respectively, with 28 bases between them. Treatment reported: around 19 received Ad26.COV2.S at low or high dose, single or two shots; roughly five received placebo; per-sample allocation not given. The study sampled participants on day 63 after the first vaccine or placebo injection. Whoever gave the sample was an adult aged 18-55 years in Boston. Details on this clone: The antigen remains undetermined.

The chain is built from TRBV6-2 or TRBV6-3 and TRBJ2-5; D is possibly TRBD1 or TRBD2 (5 bases each). The sample consisted of peripheral blood, taken in a trial of Ad26.COV2.S vaccine versus placebo. The receptor comes from a person aged 18-65 years who received the Ad26.COV2.S COVID-19 vaccine or a placebo. CDR3 region: CASSSTGTVLMPTWTQYF. Here the CDR3 DNA reads TGTGCCAGCAGTTCCACTGGGACGGTACTGATGCCGACTTGGACCCAGTACTTC.